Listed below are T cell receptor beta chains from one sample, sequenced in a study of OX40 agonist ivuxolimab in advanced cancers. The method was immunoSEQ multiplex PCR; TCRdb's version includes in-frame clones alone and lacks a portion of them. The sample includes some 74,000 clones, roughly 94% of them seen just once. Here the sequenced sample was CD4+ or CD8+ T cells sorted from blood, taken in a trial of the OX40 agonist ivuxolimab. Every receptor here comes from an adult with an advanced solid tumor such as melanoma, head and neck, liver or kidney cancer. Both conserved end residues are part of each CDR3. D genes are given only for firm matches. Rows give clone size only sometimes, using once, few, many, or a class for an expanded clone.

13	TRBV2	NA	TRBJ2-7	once	TGTGCCAGCAATCCTTCGGGGATAAACGAGCAGTACTTC	CASNPSGINEQYF
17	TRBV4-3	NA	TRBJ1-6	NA	TGCGCCAGCAGCCAAGATCTTAGTGCTGGGAATAATTCACCCCTCCACTTT	CASSQDLSAGNNSPLHF
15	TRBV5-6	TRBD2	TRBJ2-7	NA	TGTGCCAGCAGCTTGCTAGCGGCCCGAGCCTACGAGCAGTACTTC	CASSLLAARAYEQYF
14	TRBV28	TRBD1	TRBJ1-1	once	TGTGCCAGCAGATACAGGGGAGGGTGGACTGAAGCTTTCTTT	CASRYRGGWTEAFF
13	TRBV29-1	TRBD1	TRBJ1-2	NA	TGCAGCGTTGAAGATCCTACAGGGGACGGCTACACCTTC	CSVEDPTGDGYTF
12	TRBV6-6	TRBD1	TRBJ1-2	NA	TGTGCCAGCAGTACGGACAGGGTTGGCTACACCTTC	CASSTDRVGYTF
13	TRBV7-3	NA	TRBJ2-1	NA	TGTGCCAGCAGCTTAACGTTAGGCTCTGAGCAGTTCTTC	CASSLTLGSEQFF
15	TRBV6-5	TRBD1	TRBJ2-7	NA	TGTGCCAGCAGTTTCTACAGGGGGGCAGCGGACGAGCAGTACTTC	CASSFYRGAADEQYF
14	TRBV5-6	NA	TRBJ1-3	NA	TGTGCCAGCAGCTTCGGGACCCTAAAAAACACCATATATTTT	CASSFGTLKNTIYF
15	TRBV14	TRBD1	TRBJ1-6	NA	TGTGCCAGCAGCCTCCTGGGACAGGGGAATTCACCCCTCCACTTT	CASSLLGQGNSPLHF
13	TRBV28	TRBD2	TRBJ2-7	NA	TGTGCCAGCAGTTTAGGGACTACCTACGAGCAGTACTTC	CASSLGTTYEQYF
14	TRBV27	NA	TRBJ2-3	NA	TGTGCCAGCAGTTTGGAGGGGACTACAGATACGCAGTATTTT	CASSLEGTTDTQYF
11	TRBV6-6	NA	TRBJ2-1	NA	TGTGCCAGCCACTCGGGGCGCGAGCAGTTCTTC	CASHSGREQFF
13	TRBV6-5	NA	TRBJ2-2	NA	TGTGCCAGCAGCTTTGACACCCCCGGGGAGCTGTTTTTT	CASSFDTPGELFF
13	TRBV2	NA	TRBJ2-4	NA	TGTGCCAGCTTTCCCCCGGCCGAAAACATTCAGTACTTC	CASFPPAENIQYF